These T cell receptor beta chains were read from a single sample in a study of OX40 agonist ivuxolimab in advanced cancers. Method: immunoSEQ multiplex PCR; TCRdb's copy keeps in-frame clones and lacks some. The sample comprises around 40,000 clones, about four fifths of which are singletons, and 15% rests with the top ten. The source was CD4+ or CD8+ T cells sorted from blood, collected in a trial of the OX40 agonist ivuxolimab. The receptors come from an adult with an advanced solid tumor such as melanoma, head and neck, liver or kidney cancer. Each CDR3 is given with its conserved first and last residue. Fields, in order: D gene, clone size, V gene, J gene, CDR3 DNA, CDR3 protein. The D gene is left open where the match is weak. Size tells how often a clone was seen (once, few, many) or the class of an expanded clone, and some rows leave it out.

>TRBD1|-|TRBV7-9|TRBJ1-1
TGTGCCAGCAGCTCGATCGACAGGGGGGGACCTGAAGCTTTCTTT
CASSSIDRGGPEAFF
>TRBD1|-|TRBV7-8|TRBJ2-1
TGTGCCAGCAGCTCGCCGGGACAGGGGGTCTATGAGCAGTTCTTC
CASSSPGQGVYEQFF
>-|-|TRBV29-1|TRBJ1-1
TGCAGCGTTATCCCGCAAACAGGGTATGGTGAAGCTTTCTTT
CSVIPQTGYGEAFF
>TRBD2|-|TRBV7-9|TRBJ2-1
TGTGCCAGCAGGCGGGAGGCTTACAATGAGCAGTTCTTC
CASRREAYNEQFF
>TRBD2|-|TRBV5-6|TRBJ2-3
TGTGCCAGCAGCTTGGCGGGGGGACCTAGCACAGATACGCAGTATTTT
CASSLAGGPSTDTQYF
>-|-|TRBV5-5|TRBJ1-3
TGTGCCAGCAGCTTCGACATCCATGGAAACACCATATATTTT
CASSFDIHGNTIYF
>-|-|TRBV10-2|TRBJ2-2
TGCGCCAGCAGTGTAATGTACGGGTCCCACGGGGAGCTGTTTTTT
CASSVMYGSHGELFF
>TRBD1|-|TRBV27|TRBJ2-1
TGTGCCACGGGGACAGGGGCGACCAATGAGCAGTTCTTC
CATGTGATNEQFF
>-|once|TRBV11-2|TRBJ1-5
TGTGCCAGCAGCCCCGGACCGGGGCAGCCCCAGCATTTT
CASSPGPGQPQHF
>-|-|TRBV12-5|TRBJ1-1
TGTGCTAGTGTCCTGCCTGGCACTGAAGCTTTCTTT
CASVLPGTEAFF
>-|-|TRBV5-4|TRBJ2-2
TGTGCCAGCAGCTTGTTTTTAGACACCGGGGAGCTGTTTTTT
CASSLFLDTGELFF
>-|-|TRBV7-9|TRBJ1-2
TGTGCCAGCAGCTTTCAGGGGAACGGCTACACCTTC
CASSFQGNGYTF
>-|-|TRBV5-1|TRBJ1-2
TGCGCCAGCAGCTATAGCGCCCGGGACGGATTACTCTATGGCTACACCTTC
CASSYSARDGLLYGYTF
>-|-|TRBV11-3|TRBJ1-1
TGTGCCAGCAGCTCGGCCGGTTGGAGAGCTTTCTTT
CASSSAGWRAFF
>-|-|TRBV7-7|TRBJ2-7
TGTGCTAGCAGCTCCGGGGTGGCGTACGAGCAGTACTTC
CASSSGVAYEQYF
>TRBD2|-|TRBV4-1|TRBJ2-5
TGCGCCAGCAGCACCCGGACTAGCGGGAGGTTCCAAGAGACCCAGTACTTC
CASSTRTSGRFQETQYF
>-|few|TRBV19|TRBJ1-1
TGTGCCAGTAGTATGTCTAGGAACACTGAAGCTTTCTTT
CASSMSRNTEAFF
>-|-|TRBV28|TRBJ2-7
TGTGCCATCCAGGACATTCGTGCCTACGAGCAGTACTTC
CAIQDIRAYEQYF
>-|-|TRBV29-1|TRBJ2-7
TGCAGCGTTGGCGGGCTAGCAATTTCCGAGCAGTACTTC
CSVGGLAISEQYF
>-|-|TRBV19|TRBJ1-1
TGTGCCAGTAGTATCAGTTGGGGGATCACTGAAGCTTTCTTT
CASSISWGITEAFF
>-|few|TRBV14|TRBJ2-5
TGTGCCAGCAGCCAATGGGACGGACCCTCGGGGACCCAGTACTTC
CASSQWDGPSGTQYF
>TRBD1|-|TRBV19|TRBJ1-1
TGTGCCACTCAAACGGGACAGGCGGGCGGCACTGAAGCTTTCTTT
CATQTGQAGGTEAFF
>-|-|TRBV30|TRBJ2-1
TGTGCCTGGAGTTCTGACCCGGAGCAGTTCTTC
CAWSSDPEQFF
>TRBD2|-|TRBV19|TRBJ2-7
TGTGCCAGCTCGGACGGGAGGAATTACGAGCAGTACTTC
CASSDGRNYEQYF
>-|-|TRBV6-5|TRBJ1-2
TGTGCCAGCAGTTACGCGATGAAGGGAGACTATGGCTACACCTTC
CASSYAMKGDYGYTF
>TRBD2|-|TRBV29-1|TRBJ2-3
TGCAGCGTTGAAGGCACTAGCGGGACCACAGATACGCAGTATTTT
CSVEGTSGTTDTQYF
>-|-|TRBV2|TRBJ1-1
TGTGCCAGCGGTCCAGGAAGCAGACTCATGAACACTGAAGCTTTCTTT
CASGPGSRLMNTEAFF
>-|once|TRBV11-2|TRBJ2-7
TGTGCCAGCAGCCCGAAACCTGGGGGGTACATTCAGTACGAGCAGTACTTC
CASSPKPGGYIQYEQYF
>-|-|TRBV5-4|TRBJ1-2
TGTGCCAGCAGCTTGGAGGGCGGGCGATCAGTCGGGGGCTACACCTTC
CASSLEGGRSVGGYTF
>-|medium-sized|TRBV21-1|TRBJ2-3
TGTGCCAGCAGCAATTGGGGGTTTTTGGCAGATACGCAGTATTTT
CASSNWGFLADTQYF
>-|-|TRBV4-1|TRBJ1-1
TGCGCCAGCAGCCAAGAATTTGCATCCCCGAACACTGAAGCTTTCTTT
CASSQEFASPNTEAFF
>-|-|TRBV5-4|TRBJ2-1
TGTGCCAGCAGTACGGATGTCTCCTACAATGAGCAGTTCTTC
CASSTDVSYNEQFF
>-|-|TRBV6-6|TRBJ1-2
TGTGCCAGCACCAGCCAACCCGCAGGTGGCTACACCTTC
CASTSQPAGGYTF
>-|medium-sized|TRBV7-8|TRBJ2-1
TGTGCCAGCCGGTTGACAGGCCTGCGGGACAATGAGCAGTTCTTC
CASRLTGLRDNEQFF
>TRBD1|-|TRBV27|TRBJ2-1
TGTGCCAGCAGGTCAGGGGGCAATGAGCAGTTCTTC
CASRSGGNEQFF
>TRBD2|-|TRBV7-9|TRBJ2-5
TGTGCCAGCAGCAACCGGGACTACCTGCAAGAGACCCAGTACTTC
CASSNRDYLQETQYF
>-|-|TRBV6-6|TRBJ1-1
TGTGCCAGCACCTACCGGGACCCCGGCGGGGACACTGAAGCTTTCTTT
CASTYRDPGGDTEAFF
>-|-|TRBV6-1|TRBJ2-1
TGTGCCAGCAGCTCGATCGAGGTCCTCGGAAATGAGCAGTTCTTC
CASSSIEVLGNEQFF
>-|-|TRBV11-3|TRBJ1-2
TGTGCCAGCAGCTTGGGTCAGGTTGGCTACACCTTC
CASSLGQVGYTF
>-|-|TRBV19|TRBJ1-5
TGTGCCAGTAGTCTAGCGGAAAATCAGCCCCAGCATTTT
CASSLAENQPQHF
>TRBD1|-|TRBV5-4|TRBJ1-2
TGTGCCAGCAGCTTGGTTGGGACAGGGAATGGCTACACCTTC
CASSLVGTGNGYTF
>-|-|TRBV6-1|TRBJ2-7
TGTGCCAGCAGTGAAGGAGCGGGCTCCGCCTACGAGCAGTACTTC
CASSEGAGSAYEQYF
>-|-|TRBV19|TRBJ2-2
TGTGCCAGTAGCGAGGAGCACTCGAGTTCGTTTGAGCTGTTTTTT
CASSEEHSSSFELFF
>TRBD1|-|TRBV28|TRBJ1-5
TGTGCCAGCAGTTTACAGACAGGGTTAGATCAGCCCCAGCATTTT
CASSLQTGLDQPQHF
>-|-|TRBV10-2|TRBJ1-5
TGCGCCAGCGGCATCGTTAGCAATCAGCCCCAGCATTTT
CASGIVSNQPQHF
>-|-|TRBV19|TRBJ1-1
TGTGCCACCCTCCAAAACACTGAAGCTTTCTTT
CATLQNTEAFF
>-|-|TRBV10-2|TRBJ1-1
TGCGCCAGCAGTGAGGGCGGCGAGAACACTGAAGCTTTCTTT
CASSEGGENTEAFF
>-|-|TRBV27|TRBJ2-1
TGTGCCAGCAGTTTATGGGGGGGGCTTTACAATGAGCAGTTCTTC
CASSLWGGLYNEQFF
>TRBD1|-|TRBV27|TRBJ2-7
TGTGCCAGCAGTTTATCGGGACAGGGGCCCCACTCCTACGAGCAGTACTTC
CASSLSGQGPHSYEQYF
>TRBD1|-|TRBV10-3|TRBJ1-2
TGTGCCATCAGTGAGTCCGGGACAGCCTATGGCTACACCTTC
CAISESGTAYGYTF
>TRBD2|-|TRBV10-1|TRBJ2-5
TGCGCCAGCAGTGAGCTAGCGGGAGGGCCGCGAGAGACCCAGTACTTC
CASSELAGGPRETQYF
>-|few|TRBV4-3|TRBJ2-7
TGCGCCAGCAGCCAAGCCGAGGGGCGCTACGAGCAGTACTTC
CASSQAEGRYEQYF
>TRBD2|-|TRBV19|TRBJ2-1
TGTGCCAGTAGTATGGGTGGCGGGAGCTCCTACAATGAGCAGTTCTTC
CASSMGGGSSYNEQFF
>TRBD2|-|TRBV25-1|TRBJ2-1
TGTGCCAGCAGTGTCGGGAGGGGGGACAATGAGCAGTTCTTC
CASSVGRGDNEQFF
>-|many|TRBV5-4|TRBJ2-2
TGTGCCAGCAGCTCTTACACCGGGGAGCTGTTTTTT
CASSSYTGELFF
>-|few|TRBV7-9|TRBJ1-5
TGTGCCAGCAGCTTAGGGGGACAGCCCCAGCATTTT
CASSLGGQPQHF